This paragraph reports one TCR beta chain. The data were obtained in a study of blood T cell repertoires in COVID-19. At the level of the study: The origin of the acute and convalescent COVID-19 samples was the United States, Italy and Spain. Sources were T cells, B-cell-depleted T cells, or PBMCs; the material itself was cDNA or gDNA.

As processed by the authors: Reference gene primers were amplified, and this amplification served to estimate nucleated cell counts. Using immunoSEQ multiplex PCR, the repertoire was profiled, and TCRdb retains in-frame clones only, with some absent. V, J and clone size are taken as reported in that table, and D and trimming were inferred from the DNA itself. Among roughly 120,000 clones listed, 85% to 90% were seen once. Source material: peripheral blood. The sequence came from a man aged 65 to 85 who had recovered from COVID-19.

CDR3 nucleotide sequence: TGTGCCAGCAGCCCCCCGGTTGGGACAGTTGAGCAGTACTTC. Translating it yields CASSPPVGTVEQYF. The gene calls are TRBV7-2 and TRBJ2-7, with 7 bases matching TRBD1. Trimming cost V 5 bases and J 7 bases; bases outside gene matches: 11. Germline V CDR1 and CDR2: SGHTA, FQGNSA. This CDR3 region has 14 residues.